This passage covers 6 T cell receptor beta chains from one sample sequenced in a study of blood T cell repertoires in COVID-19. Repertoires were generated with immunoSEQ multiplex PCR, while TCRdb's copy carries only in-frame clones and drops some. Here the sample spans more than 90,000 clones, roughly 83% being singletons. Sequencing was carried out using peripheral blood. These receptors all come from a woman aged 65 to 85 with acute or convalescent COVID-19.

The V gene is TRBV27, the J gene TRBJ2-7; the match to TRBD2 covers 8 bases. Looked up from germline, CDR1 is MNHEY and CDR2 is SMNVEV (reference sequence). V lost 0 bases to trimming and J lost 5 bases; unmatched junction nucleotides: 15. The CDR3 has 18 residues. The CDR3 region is CASSLSYGRAVKVDEQYF. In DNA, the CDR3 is TGTGCCAGCAGTTTATCATACGGGAGGGCCGTAAAGGTTGACGAGCAGTACTTC.

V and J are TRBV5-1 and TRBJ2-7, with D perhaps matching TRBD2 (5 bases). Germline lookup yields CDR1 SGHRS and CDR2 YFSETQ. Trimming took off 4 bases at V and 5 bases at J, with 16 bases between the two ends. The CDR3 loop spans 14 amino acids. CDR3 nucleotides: TGCGCCAGCAGCCCCTATGGAGGTACCGACGAGCAGTACTTC. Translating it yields CASSPYGGTDEQYF.

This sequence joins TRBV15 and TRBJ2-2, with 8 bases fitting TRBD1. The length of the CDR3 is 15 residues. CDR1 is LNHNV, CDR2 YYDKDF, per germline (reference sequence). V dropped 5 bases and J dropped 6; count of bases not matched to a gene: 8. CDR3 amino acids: CATSLRQGLAGELFF. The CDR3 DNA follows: TGTGCCACCAGCCTTCGACAGGGGTTGGCCGGGGAGCTGTTTTTT.

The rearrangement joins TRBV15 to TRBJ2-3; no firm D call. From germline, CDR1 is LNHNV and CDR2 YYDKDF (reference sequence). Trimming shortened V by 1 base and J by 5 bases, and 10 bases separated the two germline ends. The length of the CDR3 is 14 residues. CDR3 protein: CATSRGGGIDTQYF. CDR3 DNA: TGTGCCACCAGCAGAGGCGGCGGTATAGATACGCAGTATTTT. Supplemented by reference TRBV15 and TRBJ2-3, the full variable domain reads DAMVIQNPRYQVTQFGKPVTLSCSQTLNHNVMYWYQQKSSQAPKLLFHYYDKDFNNEADTPDNFQSRRPNTSFCFLDIRSPGLGDTAMYLCATSRGGGIDTQYFGPGTRLTVL.

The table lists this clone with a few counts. The CDR3 loop is CASSNRDRGTEGYTF. CDR3 bases: TGTGCCAGCAGCAACCGGGACAGGGGGACAGAAGGCTACACCTTC. The rearrangement links TRBV7-9 to TRBJ1-2, with 11 bases aligning to TRBD1. The germline gives CDR1 SEHNR, CDR2 FQNEAQ (reference sequence). CDR3 length: 15 amino acids. J lost 8 bases, V lost 5 bases, and 10 bases had no gene match.

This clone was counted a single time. This CDR3 reads CASSEDRTNYGYTF. DNA of the CDR3: TGTGCCAGCAGTGAAGACAGGACAAACTATGGCTACACCTTC. The chain is built from TRBV6-1 and TRBJ1-2; maybe TRBD1 (5 bases). V was clipped by 1 base and J by 2 bases, with 8 bases between them. This CDR3 is built from 14 residues. Germline CDR1 MNHNS, CDR2 SASEGT.